This TCR beta chain derives from a study of blood T cell repertoires in COVID-19. On the study more broadly: Collection of acute and convalescent COVID-19 samples took place in the United States, Italy and Spain. PBMCs, B-cell-depleted T cells, or T cells were the source of the cDNA or gDNA that made up the material.

Trimming shortened V by 3 bases and J by 0 bases, and 6 bases separated the two germline ends. Per germline, CDR1 ENHRY and CDR2 SYGVKD. The CDR3 totals 14 residues. The data were produced by immunoSEQ multiplex PCR, yet TCRdb's version contains in-frame clones alone and is incomplete. The sample records some 350,000 clones, approximately 84% being singletons. Allocation to cohorts depended on clinical history reported by the participants. The clonotype originates from a woman aged 25-40 years who had recovered from COVID-19. The V gene is TRBV10-3, the J gene TRBJ1-5; D unresolved. Sequenced: PBMCs or T cells enriched from blood (not recorded which). CDR3 in amino acids: CAISDLSSNQPQHF. As DNA, the CDR3 is TGTGCCATCAGTGATCTCAGTAGCAATCAGCCCCAGCATTTT.